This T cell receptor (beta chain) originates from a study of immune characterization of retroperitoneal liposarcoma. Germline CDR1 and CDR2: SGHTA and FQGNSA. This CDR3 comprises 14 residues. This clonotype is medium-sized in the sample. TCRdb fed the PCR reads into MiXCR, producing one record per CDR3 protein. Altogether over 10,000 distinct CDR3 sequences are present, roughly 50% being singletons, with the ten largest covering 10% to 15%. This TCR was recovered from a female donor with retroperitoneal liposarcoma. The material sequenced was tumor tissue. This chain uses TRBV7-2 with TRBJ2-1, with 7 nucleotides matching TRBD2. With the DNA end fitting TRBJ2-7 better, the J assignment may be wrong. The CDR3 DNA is TGTGCCAGCAGCTTACGCGGGGACTACAATGAGCAGTACTTC. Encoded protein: CASSLRGDYNEQYF.